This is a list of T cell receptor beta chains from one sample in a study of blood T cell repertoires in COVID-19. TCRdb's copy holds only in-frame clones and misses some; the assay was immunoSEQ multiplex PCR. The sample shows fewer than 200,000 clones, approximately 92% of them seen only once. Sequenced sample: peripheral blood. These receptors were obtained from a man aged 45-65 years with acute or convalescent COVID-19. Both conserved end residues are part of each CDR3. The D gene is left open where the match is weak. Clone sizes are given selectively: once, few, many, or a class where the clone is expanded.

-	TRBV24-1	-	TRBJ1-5	CASQGRGNQPQHF
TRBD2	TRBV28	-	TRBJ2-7	CASKGAGSGTNEQYF
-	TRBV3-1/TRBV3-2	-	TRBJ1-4	CASSQGLGGKYEKLFF
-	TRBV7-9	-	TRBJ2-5	CASTQGTVQETQYF
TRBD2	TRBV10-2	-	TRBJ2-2	CASSEREGPGELFF
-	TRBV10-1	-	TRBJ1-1	CASSDFRVGGEAFF
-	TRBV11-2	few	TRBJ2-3	CASSPFRSTDTQYF
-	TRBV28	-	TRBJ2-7	CASNRGTNTYEQYF
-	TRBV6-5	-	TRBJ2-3	CASKRGITDTQYF
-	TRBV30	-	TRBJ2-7	CAWSVPGGSYEQYF
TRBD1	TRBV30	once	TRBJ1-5	CAWSSGTGISRNQPQHF
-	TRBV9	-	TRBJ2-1	CASSGLQGKLSYNEQFF
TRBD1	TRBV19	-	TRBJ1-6	CASSFKDRVNSPLHF
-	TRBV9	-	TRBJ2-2	CASSVGLQAGTNTGELFF
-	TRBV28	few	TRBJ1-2	CASSTNQGRDGYTF
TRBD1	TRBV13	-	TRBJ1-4	CASSFRDRGGEKLFF